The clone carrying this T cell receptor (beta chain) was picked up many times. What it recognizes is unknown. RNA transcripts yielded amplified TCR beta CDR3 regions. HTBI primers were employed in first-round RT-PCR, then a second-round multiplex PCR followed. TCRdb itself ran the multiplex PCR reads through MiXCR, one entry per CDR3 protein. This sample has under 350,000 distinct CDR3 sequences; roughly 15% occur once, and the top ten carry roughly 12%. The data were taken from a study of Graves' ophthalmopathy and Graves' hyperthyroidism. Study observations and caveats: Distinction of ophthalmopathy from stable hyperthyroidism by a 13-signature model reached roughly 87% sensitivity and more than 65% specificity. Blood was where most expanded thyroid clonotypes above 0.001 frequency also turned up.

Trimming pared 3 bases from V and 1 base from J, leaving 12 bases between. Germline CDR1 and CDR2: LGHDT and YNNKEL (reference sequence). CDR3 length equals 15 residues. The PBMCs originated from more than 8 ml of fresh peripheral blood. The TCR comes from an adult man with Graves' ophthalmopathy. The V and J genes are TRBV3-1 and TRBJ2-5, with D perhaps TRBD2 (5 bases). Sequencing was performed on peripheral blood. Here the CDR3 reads CASSQGAALQETQYF. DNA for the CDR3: TGTGCCAGCAGCCAGGGAGCGGCACTCCAAGAGACCCAGTACTTC.